This T cell receptor beta chain emerged from a study of graft-versus-host responses after intestinal transplantation. Study-wide points: Analysis identified GvH clones in recipient marrow, with some appearing first in ileum or blood.

V was cut by 2 bases and J by 3 bases, with 7 bases left in between. The CDR3 consists of 13 residues. Germline V lookup: CDR1 MNHEY, CDR2 SVGAGI. About this clone itself: Its antigen is unidentified.

TCRdb keeps only in-frame clones here, not all; method: immunoSEQ multiplex PCR. The table records some 87,000 clones, 90% to 95% of them present only once. The genes are TRBV6-5 and TRBJ2-5; a possible D gene is TRBD2 (5 bases). This TCR derives from a human donor who was the organ donor for an intestinal transplant. This sample comprised unstimulated CD8+ T cells sorted from spleen or lymph node cells, obtained before transplant. CDR3: CASSYMREETQYF. CDR3 sequence (DNA): TGTGCCAGCAGTTACATGCGGGAAGAGACCCAGTACTTC.